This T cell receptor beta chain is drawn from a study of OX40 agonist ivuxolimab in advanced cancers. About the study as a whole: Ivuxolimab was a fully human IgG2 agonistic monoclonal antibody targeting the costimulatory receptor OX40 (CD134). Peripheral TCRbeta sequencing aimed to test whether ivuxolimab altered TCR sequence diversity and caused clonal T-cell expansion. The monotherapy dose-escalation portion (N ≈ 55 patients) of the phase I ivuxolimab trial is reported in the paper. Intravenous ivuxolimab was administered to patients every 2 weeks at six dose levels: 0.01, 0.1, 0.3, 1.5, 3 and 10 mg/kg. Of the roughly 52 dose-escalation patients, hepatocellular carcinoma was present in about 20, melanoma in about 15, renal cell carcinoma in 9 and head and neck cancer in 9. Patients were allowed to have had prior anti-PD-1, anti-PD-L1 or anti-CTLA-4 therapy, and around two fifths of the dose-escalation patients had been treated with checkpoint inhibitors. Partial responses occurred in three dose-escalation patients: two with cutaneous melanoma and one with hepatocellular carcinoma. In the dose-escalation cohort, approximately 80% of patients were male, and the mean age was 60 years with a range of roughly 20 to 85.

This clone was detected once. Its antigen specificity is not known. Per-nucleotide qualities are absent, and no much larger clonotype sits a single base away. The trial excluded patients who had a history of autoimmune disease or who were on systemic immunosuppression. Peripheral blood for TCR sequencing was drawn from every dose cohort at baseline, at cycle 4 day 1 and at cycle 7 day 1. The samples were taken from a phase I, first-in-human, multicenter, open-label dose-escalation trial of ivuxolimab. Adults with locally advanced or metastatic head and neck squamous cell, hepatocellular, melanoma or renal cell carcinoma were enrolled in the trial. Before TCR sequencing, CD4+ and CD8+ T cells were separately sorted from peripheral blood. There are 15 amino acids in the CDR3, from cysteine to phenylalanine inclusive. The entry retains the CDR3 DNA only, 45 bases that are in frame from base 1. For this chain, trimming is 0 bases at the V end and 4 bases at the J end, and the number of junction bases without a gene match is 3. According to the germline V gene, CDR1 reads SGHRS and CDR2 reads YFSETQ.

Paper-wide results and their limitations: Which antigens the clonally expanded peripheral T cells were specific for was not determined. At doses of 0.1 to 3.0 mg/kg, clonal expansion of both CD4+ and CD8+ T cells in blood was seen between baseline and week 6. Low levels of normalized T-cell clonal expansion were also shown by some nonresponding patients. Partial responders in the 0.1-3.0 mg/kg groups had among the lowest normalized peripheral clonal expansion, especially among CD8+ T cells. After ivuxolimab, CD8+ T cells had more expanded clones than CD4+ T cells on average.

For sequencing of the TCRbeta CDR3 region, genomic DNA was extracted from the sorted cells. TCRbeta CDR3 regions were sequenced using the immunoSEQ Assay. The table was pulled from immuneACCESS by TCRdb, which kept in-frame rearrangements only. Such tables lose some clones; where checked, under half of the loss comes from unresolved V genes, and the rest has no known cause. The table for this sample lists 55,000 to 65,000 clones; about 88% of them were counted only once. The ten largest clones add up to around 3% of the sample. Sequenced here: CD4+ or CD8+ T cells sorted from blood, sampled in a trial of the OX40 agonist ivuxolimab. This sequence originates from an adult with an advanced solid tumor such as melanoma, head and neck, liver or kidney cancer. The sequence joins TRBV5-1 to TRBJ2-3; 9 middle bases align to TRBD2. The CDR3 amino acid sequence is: CASSLGSGGADTQYF. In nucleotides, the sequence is TGCGCCAGCAGCTTGGGTAGCGGGGGAGCAGATACGCAGTATTTT.